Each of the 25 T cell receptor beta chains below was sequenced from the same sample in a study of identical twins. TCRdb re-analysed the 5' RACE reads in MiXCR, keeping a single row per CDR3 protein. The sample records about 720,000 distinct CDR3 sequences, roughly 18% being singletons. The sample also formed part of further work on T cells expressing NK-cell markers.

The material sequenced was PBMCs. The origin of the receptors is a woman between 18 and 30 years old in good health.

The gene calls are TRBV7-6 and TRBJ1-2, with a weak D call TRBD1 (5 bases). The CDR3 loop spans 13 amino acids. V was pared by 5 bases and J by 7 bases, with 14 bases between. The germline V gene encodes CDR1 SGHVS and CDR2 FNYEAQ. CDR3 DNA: TGTGCCAGCAGCCCCCGGGGGGAGAGTGGCTACACCTTC. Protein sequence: CASSPRGESGYTF.

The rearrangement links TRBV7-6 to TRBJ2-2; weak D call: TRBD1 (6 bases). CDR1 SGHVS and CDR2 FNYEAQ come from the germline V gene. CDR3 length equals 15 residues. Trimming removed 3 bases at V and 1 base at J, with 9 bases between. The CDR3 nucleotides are TGTGCCAGCAGCTTGGCAGGGGAGAACACCGGGGAGCTGTTTTTT. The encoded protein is CASSLAGENTGELFF.

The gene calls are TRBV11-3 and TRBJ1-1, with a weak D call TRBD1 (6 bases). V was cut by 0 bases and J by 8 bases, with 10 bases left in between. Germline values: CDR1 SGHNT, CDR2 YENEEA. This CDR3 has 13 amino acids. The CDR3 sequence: CASSLDPRGEAFF. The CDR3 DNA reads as TGTGCCAGCAGCTTAGACCCAAGGGGGGAAGCTTTCTTT.

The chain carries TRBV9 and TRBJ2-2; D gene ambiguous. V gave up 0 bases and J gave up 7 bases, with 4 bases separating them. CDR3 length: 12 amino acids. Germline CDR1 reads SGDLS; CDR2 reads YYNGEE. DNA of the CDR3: TGTGCCAGCAGCGTAGGGGGCGGGGAGCTGTTTTTT. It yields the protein CASSVGGGELFF.

The CDR3, as DNA: TGTGCCAGCACCCTGACTAGCGGGAGGTTAGGGGAGCTGTTTTTT. Its translation is CASTLTSGRLGELFF. V usage is TRBV27 and J usage is TRBJ2-2, with 13 bases aligning to TRBD2. CDR3 length: 15 amino acids. V lost 7 bases to trimming and J lost 8 bases; unmatched junction nucleotides: 7. CDR1 and CDR2 from the germline V gene are MNHEY and SMNVEV (reference sequence).

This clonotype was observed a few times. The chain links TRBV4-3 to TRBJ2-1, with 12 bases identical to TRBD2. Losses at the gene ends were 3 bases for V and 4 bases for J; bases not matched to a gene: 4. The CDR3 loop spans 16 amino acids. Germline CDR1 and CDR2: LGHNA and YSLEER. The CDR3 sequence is CASSQRTSGIYNEQFF. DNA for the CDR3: TGCGCCAGCAGCCAGCGGACTAGCGGGATTTACAATGAGCAGTTCTTC.

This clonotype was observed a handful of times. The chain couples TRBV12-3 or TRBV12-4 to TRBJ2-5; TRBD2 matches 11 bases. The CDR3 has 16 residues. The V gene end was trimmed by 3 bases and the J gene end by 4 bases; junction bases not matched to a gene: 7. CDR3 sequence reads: CASSFFLAGGRETQYF. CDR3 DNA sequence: TGTGCCAGCAGTTTCTTTTTAGCGGGAGGGAGAGAGACCCAGTACTTC.

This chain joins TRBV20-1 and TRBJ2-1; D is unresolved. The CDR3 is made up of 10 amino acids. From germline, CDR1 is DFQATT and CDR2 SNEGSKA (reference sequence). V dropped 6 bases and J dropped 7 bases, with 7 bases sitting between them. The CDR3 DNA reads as TGCAGTGCATTCTTTAATGAGCAGTTCTTC. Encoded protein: CSAFFNEQFF.

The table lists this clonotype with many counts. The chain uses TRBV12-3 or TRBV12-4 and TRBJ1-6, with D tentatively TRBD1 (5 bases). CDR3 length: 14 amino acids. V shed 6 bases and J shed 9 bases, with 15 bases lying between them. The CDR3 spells CASRLGDGVSPLHF. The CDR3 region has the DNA TGTGCCAGCAGACTAGGGGACGGAGTTTCACCCCTCCACTTT.

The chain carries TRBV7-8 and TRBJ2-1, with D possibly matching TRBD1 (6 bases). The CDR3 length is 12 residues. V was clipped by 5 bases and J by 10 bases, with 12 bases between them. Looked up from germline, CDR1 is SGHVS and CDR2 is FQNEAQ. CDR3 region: CASSLTGHEQFF. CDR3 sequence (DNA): TGTGCCAGCAGCCTGACAGGCCACGAGCAGTTCTTC. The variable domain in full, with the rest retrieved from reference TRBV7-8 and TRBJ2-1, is GAGVSQSPRYKVAKRGQDVALRCDPISGHVSLFWYQQALGQGPEFLTYFQNEAQLDKSGLPSDRFFAERPEGSVSTLKIQRTQQEDSAVYLCASSLTGHEQFFGPGTRLTVL.

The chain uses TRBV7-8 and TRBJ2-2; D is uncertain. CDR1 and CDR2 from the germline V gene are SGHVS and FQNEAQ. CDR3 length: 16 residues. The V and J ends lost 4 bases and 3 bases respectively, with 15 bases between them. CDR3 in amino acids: CASSSNAVMDTGELFF. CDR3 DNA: TGTGCCAGCAGCTCAAACGCCGTGATGGACACCGGGGAGCTGTTTTTT.

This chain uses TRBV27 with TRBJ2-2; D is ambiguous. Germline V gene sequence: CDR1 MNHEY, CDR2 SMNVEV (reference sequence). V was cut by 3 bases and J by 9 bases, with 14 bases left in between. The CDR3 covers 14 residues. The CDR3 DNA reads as TGTGCCAGCAGTTTTAAGCTGTGGGAAAGGGAGCTGTTTTTT. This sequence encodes CASSFKLWERELFF.

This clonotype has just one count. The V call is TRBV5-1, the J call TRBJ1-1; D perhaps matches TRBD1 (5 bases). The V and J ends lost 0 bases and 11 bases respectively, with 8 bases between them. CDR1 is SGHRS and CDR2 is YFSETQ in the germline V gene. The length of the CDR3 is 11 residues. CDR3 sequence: CASSLGGDAFF. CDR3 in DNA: TGCGCCAGCAGCTTGGGGGGCGACGCTTTCTTT. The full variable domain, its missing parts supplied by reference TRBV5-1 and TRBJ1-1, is KAGVTQTPRYLIKTRGQQVTLSCSPISGHRSVSWYQQTPGQGLQFLFEYFSETQRNKGNFPGRFSGRQFSNSRSEMNVSTLELGDSALYLCASSLGGDAFFGQGTRLTVV.

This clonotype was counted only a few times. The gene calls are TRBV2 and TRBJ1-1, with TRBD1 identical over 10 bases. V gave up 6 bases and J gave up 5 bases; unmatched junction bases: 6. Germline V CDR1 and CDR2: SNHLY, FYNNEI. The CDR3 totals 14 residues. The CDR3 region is CASRGRTGGTEAFF. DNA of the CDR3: TGTGCCAGCAGAGGTAGGACAGGGGGAACTGAAGCTTTCTTT.

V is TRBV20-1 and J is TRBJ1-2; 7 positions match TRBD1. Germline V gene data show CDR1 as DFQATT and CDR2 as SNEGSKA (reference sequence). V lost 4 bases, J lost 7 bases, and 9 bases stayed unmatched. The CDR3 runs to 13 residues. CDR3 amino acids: CSANRQGRAGYTF. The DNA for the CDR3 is TGCAGTGCTAACAGACAGGGAAGGGCTGGCTACACCTTC.

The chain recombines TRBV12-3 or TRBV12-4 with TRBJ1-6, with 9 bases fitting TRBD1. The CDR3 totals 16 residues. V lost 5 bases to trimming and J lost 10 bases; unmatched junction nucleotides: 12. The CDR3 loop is CASSPGQGEGRSPLHF. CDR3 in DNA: TGTGCCAGCAGTCCGGGACAGGGTGAAGGACGGTCACCCCTCCACTTT.

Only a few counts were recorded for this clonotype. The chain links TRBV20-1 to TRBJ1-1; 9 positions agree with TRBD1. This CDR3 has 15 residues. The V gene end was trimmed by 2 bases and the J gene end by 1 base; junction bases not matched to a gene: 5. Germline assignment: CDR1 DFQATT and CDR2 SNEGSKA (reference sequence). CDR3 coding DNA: TGCAGTGCTAGACCTCACAGGGGGCGGAACACTGAAGCTTTCTTT. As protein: CSARPHRGRNTEAFF.

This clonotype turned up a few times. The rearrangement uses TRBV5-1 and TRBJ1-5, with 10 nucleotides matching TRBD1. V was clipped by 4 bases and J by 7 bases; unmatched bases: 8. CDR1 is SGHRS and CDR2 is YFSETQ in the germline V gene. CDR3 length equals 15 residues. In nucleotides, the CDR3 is TGCGCCAGCAGCCACGGACAGGGGGGAAACCAGCCCCAGCATTTT. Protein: CASSHGQGGNQPQHF.

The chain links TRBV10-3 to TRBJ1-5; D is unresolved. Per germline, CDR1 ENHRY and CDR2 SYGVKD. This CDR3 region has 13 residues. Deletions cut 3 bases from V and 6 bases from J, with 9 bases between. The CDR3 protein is CAISEEAIQPQHF. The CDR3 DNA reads TGTGCCATCAGTGAAGAGGCCATTCAGCCCCAGCATTTT.

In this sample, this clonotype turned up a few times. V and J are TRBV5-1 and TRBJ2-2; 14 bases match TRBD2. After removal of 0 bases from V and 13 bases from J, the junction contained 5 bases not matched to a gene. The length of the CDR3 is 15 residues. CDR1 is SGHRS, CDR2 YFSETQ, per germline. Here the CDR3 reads CASSLDGTSGRGLFF. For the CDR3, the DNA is TGCGCCAGCAGCTTGGATGGGACTAGCGGGAGAGGGCTGTTTTTT.

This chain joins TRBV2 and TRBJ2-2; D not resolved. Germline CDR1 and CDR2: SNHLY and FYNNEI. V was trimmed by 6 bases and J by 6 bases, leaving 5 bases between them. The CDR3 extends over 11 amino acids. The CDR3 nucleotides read TGTGCCAGCAGGACTGCCGGGGAGCTGTTTTTT. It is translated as CASRTAGELFF.

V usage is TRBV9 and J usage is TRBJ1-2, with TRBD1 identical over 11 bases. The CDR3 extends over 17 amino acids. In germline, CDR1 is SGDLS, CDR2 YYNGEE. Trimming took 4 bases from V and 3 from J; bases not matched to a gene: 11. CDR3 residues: CASSTGDRGTGDYGYTF. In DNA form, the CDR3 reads TGTGCCAGCAGCACCGGGGACAGGGGGACCGGGGACTATGGCTACACCTTC.

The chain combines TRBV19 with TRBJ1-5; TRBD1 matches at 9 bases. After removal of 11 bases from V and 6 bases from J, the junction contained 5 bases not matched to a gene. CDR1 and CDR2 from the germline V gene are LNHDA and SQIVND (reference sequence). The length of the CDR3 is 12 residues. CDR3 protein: CAVRQGGQPQHF. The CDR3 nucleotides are TGTGCCGTCCGACAGGGGGGTCAGCCCCAGCATTTT.

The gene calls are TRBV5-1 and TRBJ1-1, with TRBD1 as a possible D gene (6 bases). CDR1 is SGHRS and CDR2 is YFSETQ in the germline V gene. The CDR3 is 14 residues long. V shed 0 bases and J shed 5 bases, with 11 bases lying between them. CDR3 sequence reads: CASSLVVGGTEAFF. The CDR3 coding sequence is TGCGCCAGCAGCTTGGTGGTAGGGGGAACTGAAGCTTTCTTT.

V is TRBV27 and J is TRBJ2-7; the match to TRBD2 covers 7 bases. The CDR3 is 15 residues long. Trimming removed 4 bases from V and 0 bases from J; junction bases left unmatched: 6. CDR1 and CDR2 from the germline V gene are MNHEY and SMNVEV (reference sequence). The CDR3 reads CASSWGGSSSYEQYF. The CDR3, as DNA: TGTGCCAGCAGTTGGGGCGGGAGTAGCTCCTACGAGCAGTACTTC.